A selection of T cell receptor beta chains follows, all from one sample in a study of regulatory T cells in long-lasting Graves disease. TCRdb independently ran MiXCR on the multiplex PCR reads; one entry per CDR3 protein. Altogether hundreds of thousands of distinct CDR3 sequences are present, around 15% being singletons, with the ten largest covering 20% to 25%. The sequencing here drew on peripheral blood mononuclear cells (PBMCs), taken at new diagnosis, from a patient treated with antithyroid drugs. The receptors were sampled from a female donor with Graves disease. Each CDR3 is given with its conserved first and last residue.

CSANGLAGANEQYF | TRBV20-1
CASSFFPGATEAFF | TRBV7-9
CASSFYSGGAQETQYF | TRBV9
CASSQADMGVVGELFF | TRBV4-1
CASKRQGEETQYF | TRBV6-2/TRBV6-3
CAWSLGLNTEAFF | TRBV30
CASSYMAGDNEQFF | TRBV6-2/TRBV6-3
CASSGKAGDPPTGELFF | TRBV9
CASSFYTSRGYGYTF | TRBV7-6
CASSYSFGGPGELFF | TRBV6-5
CASSLRGNYGYTF | TRBV11-2
CASSFRPDPNEQFF | TRBV7-2
CASSIYNSPLHF | TRBV12-3/TRBV12-4
CASSQIQGFFEQYF | TRBV7-9
CASSDRVHTGELFF | TRBV6-4
CSVEGQYSYNEQFF | TRBV29-1
CASSPSDRAEAFF | TRBV7-2
CSLGPGGGGNQPQHF | TRBV20-1
CASSYRPGGYEQYF | TRBV6-2/TRBV6-3
CASSPTYQSQETQYF | TRBV6-1
CSAGSGLNTEAFF | TRBV20-1
CASCRNTEAFF | TRBV3-1
CASSVTDNEQFF | TRBV5-1
CASSRHEANYGYTF | TRBV12-3/TRBV12-4
CASSPPSGGSGNEQFF | TRBV7-3
CASSSFYEQYF | TRBV11-2
CASSSERKGTEAFF | TRBV12-3/TRBV12-4
CASSLEPPRLAETYEQYF | TRBV7-2
CASTRTETGNYGYTF | TRBV5-4
CASSTPGQGNTEAFF | TRBV19
CATAGGDMNTEAFF | TRBV15
CASSPPGQPTQHF | TRBV18
CASSSGPATEAFF | TRBV6-2/TRBV6-3
CASKPGSSTDTQYF | TRBV5-1
CASSYGAVGYGYTF | TRBV6-5
CASSQDSGSSYEQYF | TRBV3-1
CASNRERYGYTF | TRBV2
CASSNLGLAGVNEQFF | TRBV7-9
CASRAGTGNTGELFF | TRBV7-3
CASSLKDIFSDTQYF | TRBV27
CASGQGVRAFF | TRBV6-2/TRBV6-3
CASSEGSDYSYNSPLHF | TRBV2
CASRWGTTSYEQYF | TRBV5-1
CAISEGVLNEQYF | TRBV10-3
CASSEGVAVFTGELFF | TRBV6-1